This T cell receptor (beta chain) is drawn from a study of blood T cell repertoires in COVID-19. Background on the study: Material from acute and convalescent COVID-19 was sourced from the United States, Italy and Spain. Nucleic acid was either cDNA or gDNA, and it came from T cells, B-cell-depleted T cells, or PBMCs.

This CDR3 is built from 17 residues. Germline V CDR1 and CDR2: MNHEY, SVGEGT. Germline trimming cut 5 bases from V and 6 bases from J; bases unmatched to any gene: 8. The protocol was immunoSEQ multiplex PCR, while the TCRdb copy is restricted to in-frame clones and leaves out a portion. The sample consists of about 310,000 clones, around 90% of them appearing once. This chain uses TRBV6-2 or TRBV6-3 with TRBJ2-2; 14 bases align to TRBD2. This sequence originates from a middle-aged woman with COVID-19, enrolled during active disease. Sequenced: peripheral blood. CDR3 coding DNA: TGTGCCAGCAGTCCGACTAGCGGGAGGGCCGGATCCGGGGAGCTGTTTTTT. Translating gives CASSPTSGRAGSGELFF.